Shown below are 32 T cell receptor beta chains from a single sample sequenced in a study of blood T cell repertoires in COVID-19. Some clones are missing from TCRdb's copy, which holds only in-frame ones; the method was immunoSEQ multiplex PCR. Of some 59,000 clones listed, approximately 91% were seen once; the top ten hold 3.5% to 5%. The source material was peripheral blood. Receptors were obtained from a man over 45 with acute or convalescent COVID-19.

The genes are TRBV7-2 and TRBJ2-1; D uncertain. Germline-derived CDR1 and CDR2 are SGHTA and FQGNSA. Trimming stripped 5 bases from V and 0 bases from J, with 14 bases between. The CDR3 is made up of 16 amino acids. CDR3 sequence reads: CASSLSFRSSYNEQFF. CDR3 DNA: TGTGCCAGCAGCCTTTCCTTCAGAAGCTCCTACAATGAGCAGTTCTTC.

The CDR3 coding sequence is TGCAGTGCTAGTCGCTCTAGCGGGCACAATGAGCAGTTCTTC. Protein: CSASRSSGHNEQFF. The chain is built from TRBV20-1 and TRBJ2-1; 8 bases line up with TRBD2. The germline V gene has CDR1 DFQATT and CDR2 SNEGSKA (reference sequence). V was clipped by 3 bases and J by 5 bases; unmatched bases: 6. The CDR3 covers 14 residues.

The chain combines TRBV30 with TRBJ1-2; TRBD1 might be the D (6 bases). This CDR3 region has 13 residues. Trimming removed 3 bases from V and 4 bases from J, with 12 bases in between. Germline V gene sequence: CDR1 GTSNPN, CDR2 SVGIG (reference sequence). For the CDR3, the DNA is TGTGCCTGGAGGGACAGCAATTTCTATGGCTACACCTTC. Amino acid sequence: CAWRDSNFYGYTF.

The chain combines TRBV10-3 with TRBJ2-7, with 9 bases fitting TRBD2. CDR3 length: 16 residues. Germline values: CDR1 ENHRY, CDR2 SYGVKD. V shed 10 bases and J 0 bases; nucleotides not matched to a gene: 13. The CDR3 loop reads CATQEPQRGDSYEQYF. CDR3 in DNA: TGTGCCACCCAAGAGCCCCAGCGGGGGGACTCCTACGAGCAGTACTTC.

In DNA, the CDR3 is TGTGCCACCAGCAGAGCTTTGTATGCCGGAGGGCTCCAAGAGACCCAGTACTTC. Residues: CATSRALYAGGLQETQYF. The V and J genes are TRBV15 and TRBJ2-5; D possibly corresponds to TRBD2 (6 bases). V lost 1 base and J 1 base, leaving 19 bases between the germline ends. This CDR3 spans 18 amino acids. Per germline, CDR1 LNHNV and CDR2 YYDKDF (reference sequence).

The genes are TRBV5-6 and TRBJ1-2, with D possibly being TRBD1 (6 bases). The V and J ends lost 4 bases and 4 bases respectively, with 11 bases between them. CDR3 size: 13 residues. Germline CDR1 reads SGHDT; CDR2 reads YYEEEE. CDR3 DNA sequence: TGTGCCAGCAGCCTGGGGGGCGGCTATGGCTACACCTTC. It is translated as CASSLGGGYGYTF.

V and J are TRBV7-8 and TRBJ2-1; 8 bases are a match to TRBD2. The junction had 11 bases not matched to a gene; V was cut back by 3 bases and J by 7 bases. This CDR3 has 16 residues. The germline gives CDR1 SGHVS, CDR2 FQNEAQ. The CDR3 spells CASSFTGGPWGNEQFF. The CDR3 DNA reads TGTGCCAGCAGCTTTACGGGAGGGCCGTGGGGGAATGAGCAGTTCTTC. The variable domain in full, with the rest retrieved from reference TRBV7-8 and TRBJ2-1, is GAGVSQSPRYKVAKRGQDVALRCDPISGHVSLFWYQQALGQGPEFLTYFQNEAQLDKSGLPSDRFFAERPEGSVSTLKIQRTQQEDSAVYLCASSFTGGPWGNEQFFGPGTRLTVL.

This clone was recorded once. The chain carries TRBV19 and TRBJ2-7; TRBD2 might be the D (6 bases). The CDR3 spans 13 residues. V shed 6 bases and J shed 5 bases, with 14 bases lying between them. Germline CDR1 is LNHDA and CDR2 is SQIVND (reference sequence). Here the CDR3 reads CASRGGGLHEQYF. The CDR3 nucleotides are TGTGCCAGTAGGGGGGGAGGTCTCCACGAGCAGTACTTC.

This chain uses TRBV27 with TRBJ2-4, with 11 bases lining up with TRBD1. The CDR3 runs to 17 residues. With 3 bases clipped from V and 4 bases from J, the junction kept 8 bases outside the gene matches. Germline V gives CDR1 MNHEY, CDR2 SMNVEV (reference sequence). CDR3 region: CASSFQTGTGGKNIQYF. The CDR3 coding sequence is TGTGCCAGCAGTTTTCAAACCGGGACAGGGGGAAAAAACATTCAGTACTTC.

The V call is TRBV13, the J call TRBJ2-3, with D perhaps matching TRBD2 (6 bases). This CDR3 region has 15 residues. The germline V gene encodes CDR1 PRHDT and CDR2 FYEKMQ (reference sequence). V gave up 5 bases and J gave up 1 base, with 13 bases separating them. The CDR3 protein is CASSQPGTGTDTQYF. The CDR3 DNA follows: TGTGCCAGCAGCCAACCCGGGACTGGCACAGATACGCAGTATTTT.

This chain uses TRBV6-1 with TRBJ2-7; 7 bases match TRBD1. J lost 1 base, V lost 0 bases, and 6 bases had no gene match. This CDR3 is 16 amino acids long. Germline-derived CDR1 and CDR2 are MNHNS and SASEGT. Here the CDR3 reads CASSEAEDRISYEQYF. The CDR3 DNA follows: TGTGCCAGCAGTGAAGCGGAGGACAGGATATCCTACGAGCAGTACTTC.

The chain has TRBV30 and TRBJ2-5, with TRBD2 matching over 11 bases. This CDR3 has 17 residues. The ends lost 0 bases at V and 0 bases at J; junction bases unmatched: 6. The germline V gene encodes CDR1 GTSNPN and CDR2 SVGIG (reference sequence). The CDR3 is CAWSVARTSGYQETQYF. In DNA, the CDR3 is TGTGCCTGGAGTGTAGCGAGGACTAGCGGGTACCAAGAGACCCAGTACTTC. Full variable domain (remainder filled in from reference TRBV30 and TRBJ2-5): SQTIHQWPATLVQPVGSPLSLECTVEGTSNPNLYWYRQAAGRGLQLLFYSVGIGQISSEVPQNLSASRPQDRQFILSSKKLLLSDSGFYLCAWSVARTSGYQETQYFGPGTRLLVL.

This chain connects TRBV11-2 to TRBJ2-1; TRBD2 aligns across 11 bases. Germline loops: CDR1 SGHAT, CDR2 FQNNGV. The V gene end was trimmed by 8 bases and the J gene end by 6 bases; junction bases not matched to a gene: 9. The CDR3 is made up of 15 amino acids. The CDR3 here is CASCQGTSGCNEQFF. The CDR3 DNA reads TGTGCCAGCTGCCAGGGGACTAGCGGTTGCAATGAGCAGTTCTTC.

This chain joins TRBV30 and TRBJ2-1; 9 bases line up with TRBD2. Per the germline V gene, CDR1 is GTSNPN and CDR2 is SVGIG (reference sequence). Trimming cost V 3 bases and J 1 base; bases outside gene matches: 10. The CDR3 extends over 17 amino acids. CDR3 sequence (DNA): TGTGCCTGGAGCGCTGTGGGACTAGCAGGGTCCTACAATGAGCAGTTCTTC. Translated: CAWSAVGLAGSYNEQFF.

The chain carries TRBV7-2 and TRBJ2-1; the D gene is possibly TRBD1 (5 bases). Germline V lookup: CDR1 SGHTA, CDR2 FQGNSA. The CDR3 is 13 amino acids. V gave up 5 bases and J gave up 1 base, with 6 bases separating them. The CDR3: CASSGASYNEQFF. CDR3 nucleotide sequence: TGTGCCAGCAGCGGGGCTTCCTACAATGAGCAGTTCTTC. The full variable domain, with the rest looked up from reference TRBV7-2 and TRBJ2-1, is GAGVSQSPSNKVTEKGKDVELRCDPISGHTALYWYRQSLGQGLEFLIYFQGNSAPDKSGLPSDRFSAERTGGSVSTLTIQRTQQEDSAVYLCASSGASYNEQFFGPGTRLTVL.

This clone was detected only once. The chain has TRBV5-1 and TRBJ2-3; tentatively, D is TRBD2 (5 bases). CDR1 SGHRS and CDR2 YFSETQ come from the germline V gene. The CDR3 is 16 amino acids. Trimming took off 2 bases at V and 0 bases at J, with 13 bases between the two ends. This chain's CDR3 is CASSFLAGTSTDTQYF. In nucleotides, the CDR3 is TGCGCCAGCAGCTTTTTGGCGGGTACTAGCACAGATACGCAGTATTTT. Full variable domain (remainder filled in from reference TRBV5-1 and TRBJ2-3): KAGVTQTPRYLIKTRGQQVTLSCSPISGHRSVSWYQQTPGQGLQFLFEYFSETQRNKGNFPGRFSGRQFSNSRSEMNVSTLELGDSALYLCASSFLAGTSTDTQYFGPGTRLTVL.

V gene TRBV4-3 combines with J gene TRBJ2-3, with 13 bases lining up with TRBD2. This CDR3 region has 21 residues. In germline, CDR1 is LGHNA, CDR2 YSLEER. Unmatched junction bases numbered 14, after V lost 2 bases and J lost 0 bases. The chain's CDR3 is CASSQLPPTSGRAPSTDTQYF. Here the CDR3 DNA reads TGCGCCAGCAGCCAACTCCCTCCTACTAGCGGGAGGGCCCCTAGCACAGATACGCAGTATTTT.

The chain recombines TRBV10-2 with TRBJ2-5; TRBD1 matches 8 bases. CDR3 length: 15 amino acids. Per the germline V gene, CDR1 is WSHSY and CDR2 is SAAADI. With 6 bases clipped from V and 0 bases from J, the junction kept 6 bases outside the gene matches. In nucleotides, the CDR3 is TGCGCCAGCAGGGGACAGGTACAAAACCAAGAGACCCAGTACTTC. Protein: CASRGQVQNQETQYF.

Only one count was recorded for this clone. CDR3 DNA sequence: TGTGCCAGCAGCTTGGGGGTGGCCTTCGGGATGAATGAGCAGTTCTTC. Protein sequence: CASSLGVAFGMNEQFF. The chain uses TRBV5-6 and TRBJ2-1, with a tentative D call TRBD2 (5 bases). Looked up from germline, CDR1 is SGHDT and CDR2 is YYEEEE. The CDR3 has 16 amino acids. The germline V and J ends were trimmed by 0 bases and 7 bases, with 17 bases remaining between them.

The rearrangement links TRBV7-8 to TRBJ2-1, with 9 positions matching TRBD2. The CDR3 has 18 amino acids. V lost 4 bases and J lost 8; bases outside the gene matches: 18. Germline CDR1 reads SGHVS; CDR2 reads FQNEAQ. CDR3 nucleotide sequence: TGTGCCAGCAGCTCGAAACGGGCGGGACTAGCAATTCTCGATGAGCAGTTCTTC. Translation: CASSSKRAGLAILDEQFF.

The chain carries TRBV29-1 and TRBJ2-7; TRBD1 matches 11 bases. CDR1 and CDR2 from the germline V gene are SQVTM and ANQGSEA. V gave up 7 bases and J gave up 3 bases; unmatched junction bases: 5. CDR3 length equals 13 residues. The CDR3 spells CSAGTGGVYEQYF. CDR3 bases: TGCAGCGCTGGGACAGGGGGAGTCTACGAGCAGTACTTC.

CDR3 sequence (DNA): TGTGCCAATCGACAGGGAGCGACTGAAGCTTTCTTT. Its protein product is CANRQGATEAFF. The chain links TRBV19 to TRBJ1-1; 7 nucleotides align to TRBD1. CDR1 is LNHDA, CDR2 SQIVND, per germline (reference sequence). The CDR3 is 12 residues long. V trimming: 10 bases; J trimming: 5 bases; junction bases outside the gene matches: 7.

V gene TRBV19 combines with J gene TRBJ1-5; 8 nucleotides line up with TRBD1. Germline CDR1 reads LNHDA; CDR2 reads SQIVND (reference sequence). With V trimmed by 0 bases and J by 7 bases, 5 bases remained unmatched. The CDR3 loop spans 15 amino acids. The DNA for the CDR3 is TGTGCCAGTAGTATAGATTGGACAGGGAGGCAGCCCCAGCATTTT. This translates into CASSIDWTGRQPQHF.

J is TRBJ1-2 and V is TRBV9; TRBD1 agrees at 9 bases. This CDR3 spans 12 amino acids. The germline gives CDR1 SGDLS, CDR2 YYNGEE. The J segment lost 8 bases and the V segment lost 7 bases, leaving 6 bases of the junction unmatched. CDR3 bases: TGTGCCAGCGGCCGGGACAGGGAGGGCTACACCTTC. Translation gives CASGRDREGYTF.

The J gene is TRBJ2-7, the V gene TRBV11-2; D may be TRBD1 (5 bases). This CDR3 spans 15 amino acids. V was pared by 1 base and J by 2 bases, with 12 bases between. The germline V gene encodes CDR1 SGHAT and CDR2 FQNNGV. CDR3 protein: CASSLGWQGTYEQYF. In DNA form, the CDR3 reads TGTGCCAGCAGCTTAGGTTGGCAGGGTACCTACGAGCAGTACTTC.

J is TRBJ2-5 and V is TRBV12-2; TRBD1, as called in the table, went unchecked against the DNA. TRBV12-2 is marked as a pseudogene. The length of the CDR3 is 14 residues. The CDR3: CASRLGQDQETQYF. In nucleotides, the CDR3 is TGTGCAAGTCGCTTAGGGCAAGACCAAGAGACCCAGTACTTC.

This clone has a single count. The gene calls are TRBV5-1 and TRBJ2-7; 7 nucleotides agree with TRBD1. With V trimmed by 0 bases and J by 4 bases, 7 bases remained unmatched. CDR1 SGHRS and CDR2 YFSETQ come from the germline V gene. The CDR3 contains 15 residues. The CDR3, as DNA: TGCGCCAGCAGCTTGGACGGGACAGCCTTTTACGAGCAGTACTTC. This gives the protein CASSLDGTAFYEQYF.

The chain joins TRBV24-1 to TRBJ2-7; D gene ambiguous. Trimming stripped 1 base from V and 0 bases from J, with 24 bases between. Germline-derived CDR1 and CDR2 are KGHDR and SFDVKD. The CDR3 runs 20 residues. The CDR3 spells CATSDLWPAVTPASSYEQYF. The DNA of the CDR3 is TGTGCCACCAGTGATTTATGGCCGGCGGTTACACCTGCGAGCTCCTACGAGCAGTACTTC.

CDR3 sequence reads: CASSYRLGDTQYF. Written as DNA, the CDR3 is TGTGCCAGCAGTTACCGGCTAGGAGATACGCAGTATTTT. The V and J genes are TRBV6-5 and TRBJ2-3, with D unresolved. The CDR3 length is 13 residues. The germline V and J ends were trimmed by 2 bases and 5 bases, with 8 bases remaining between them. Germline V gives CDR1 MNHEY, CDR2 SVGAGI.

The chain couples TRBV5-1 to TRBJ1-4; 10 positions match TRBD1. This CDR3 is built from 15 residues. CDR1 is SGHRS and CDR2 is YFSETQ in the germline V gene. The junction had 1 base not matched to a gene; V was cut back by 4 bases and J by 1 base. The CDR3 is CASSRDRGTNEKLFF. The CDR3 DNA reads as TGCGCCAGCAGCCGGGACAGGGGAACTAATGAAAAACTGTTTTTT.

The chain has TRBV28 and TRBJ2-7, with 8 bases identical to TRBD1. After removal of 4 bases from V and 1 base from J, the junction contained 3 bases not matched to a gene. This CDR3 spans 14 amino acids. The germline V gene encodes CDR1 MDHEN and CDR2 SYDVKM. The CDR3 sequence is CASSSRTGSYEQYF. The CDR3 coding sequence is TGTGCCAGCAGTTCCCGGACAGGGTCCTACGAGCAGTACTTC.

The V call is TRBV6-4, the J call TRBJ1-5; tentative D call: TRBD1 (5 bases). V lost 3 bases and J 9 bases, leaving 12 bases between the germline ends. Germline assignment: CDR1 MRHNA and CDR2 SNTAGT. This CDR3 contains 13 residues. The CDR3 here is CASSEGVGRPQHF. CDR3 sequence (DNA): TGTGCCAGCAGTGAAGGGGTGGGTCGGCCCCAGCATTTT.